What follows are 30 T cell receptor beta chains derived from one specimen sequenced in a study of blood T cell repertoires in COVID-19. Clones were sequenced by immunoSEQ multiplex PCR, and TCRdb holds only the in-frame ones, with some missing. Of under 300,000 clones detected, around 90% appear once; the ten largest clones hold around 0.83%. Sequenced input: peripheral blood. The source of these receptors is a man aged 25 to 40 with COVID-19, enrolled during active disease.

The chain employs TRBV2 and TRBJ1-2; 12 bases line up with TRBD1. This CDR3 region has 14 residues. Germline-derived CDR1 and CDR2 are SNHLY and FYNNEI. V dropped 7 bases and J dropped 8; count of bases not matched to a gene: 8. CDR3 nucleotides: TGTGCCAGCAAACCGGGACAGGGGGCGTCAGGCTACACCTTC. This gives the protein CASKPGQGASGYTF. The full variable domain, in which reference TRBV2 and TRBJ1-2 provide the parts outside the CDR3, is EPEVTQTPSHQVTQMGQEVILRCVPISNHLYFYWYRQILGQKVEFLVSFYNNEISEKSEIFDDQFSVERPDGSNFTLKIRSTKLEDSAMYFCASKPGQGASGYTFGSGTRLTVV.

The chain links TRBV6-5 to TRBJ1-1, with a possible D match to TRBD1 (5 bases). This CDR3 comprises 14 residues. V lost 3 bases, J lost 5 bases, and 13 bases lay in between. The germline V gene encodes CDR1 MNHEY and CDR2 SVGAGI. CDR3 region: CASSYQGRITEAFF. CDR3 nucleotides: TGTGCCAGCAGTTATCAGGGCCGTATAACTGAAGCTTTCTTT.

The chain employs TRBV5-1 and TRBJ2-7, with D uncertain. V gave up 1 base and J gave up 1 base, with 9 bases separating them. The CDR3 length is 14 residues. Per germline, CDR1 SGHRS and CDR2 YFSETQ. The CDR3 spells CASSLSENSYEQYF. CDR3 nucleotides: TGCGCCAGCAGCTTGTCCGAGAATTCCTACGAGCAGTACTTC.

The V and J genes are TRBV10-1 and TRBJ2-7; 7 bases align to TRBD1. Trimming cost V 0 bases and J 5 bases; bases outside gene matches: 7. The V gene's germline CDR1 is WNHNN and CDR2 SYGVQD (reference sequence). This CDR3 region has 15 residues. CDR3 sequence reads: CASSESTGILHEQYF. CDR3 coding DNA: TGCGCCAGCAGTGAGTCGACAGGGATTCTGCACGAGCAGTACTTC.

The chain couples TRBV6-1 to TRBJ1-2, with D possibly TRBD1 on 5 matching bases. V shed 2 bases and J shed 6 bases, with 10 bases lying between them. Germline loops: CDR1 MNHNS, CDR2 SASEGT. The CDR3 covers 13 residues. The CDR3 region is CASSERVGHGYTF. CDR3 nucleotide sequence: TGTGCCAGCAGTGAAAGGGTGGGGCATGGCTACACCTTC.

The chain employs TRBV30 and TRBJ1-2; a possible D gene is TRBD1 (6 bases). The V end lost 1 base, the J end lost 8 bases, and 14 bases lay between the germline ends. Germline assignment: CDR1 GTSNPN and CDR2 SVGIG (reference sequence). The CDR3 spans 13 residues. The CDR3 loop is CAWSDQGQGGYTF. The CDR3, as DNA: TGTGCCTGGAGTGACCAGGGGCAGGGCGGCTACACCTTC. Full variable domain (outside the CDR3, taken from reference TRBV30 and TRBJ1-2): SQTIHQWPATLVQPVGSPLSLECTVEGTSNPNLYWYRQAAGRGLQLLFYSVGIGQISSEVPQNLSASRPQDRQFILSSKKLLLSDSGFYLCAWSDQGQGGYTFGSGTRLTVV.

The chain is built from TRBV18 and TRBJ1-3; D is unclear. Trimming took off 0 bases at V and 4 bases at J, with 13 bases between the two ends. This CDR3 contains 16 residues. Germline loops: CDR1 KGHSH, CDR2 LQKENI. CDR3 bases: TGTGCCAGCTCACCACCGACGCGGTCTAGGGGAAACACCATATATTTT. It codes for CASSPPTRSRGNTIYF.

J is TRBJ1-3 and V is TRBV7-9; tentative D call: TRBD1 (6 bases). The CDR3 is 18 amino acids. The germline gives CDR1 SEHNR, CDR2 FQNEAQ (reference sequence). V was cut by 5 bases and J by 0 bases, with 20 bases left in between. For the CDR3, the DNA is TGTGCCAGCAGCCTCCCACAGGGAAAACTATTCTCTGGAAACACCATATATTTT. It codes for CASSLPQGKLFSGNTIYF.

This clone has just one count. V is TRBV5-4 and J is TRBJ2-1, with 7 bases lining up with TRBD1. The CDR3 totals 15 residues. Germline values: CDR1 SGHNT, CDR2 YYREEE (reference sequence). Trimming at V came to 3 bases and at J to 0 bases, leaving 3 bases not matched to a gene. CDR3 in amino acids: CASSWGTASYNEQFF. CDR3 in DNA: TGTGCCAGCAGCTGGGGGACAGCCTCCTACAATGAGCAGTTCTTC.

The V gene is TRBV5-4, the J gene TRBJ2-3; 7 nucleotides agree with TRBD1. The V and J ends lost 4 bases and 7 bases, in that order; junction bases with no gene match: 9. CDR3 length equals 14 residues. In germline, CDR1 is SGHNT, CDR2 YYREEE (reference sequence). CDR3 protein: CASSPGTVLNTQYF. CDR3 nucleotide sequence: TGTGCCAGCAGCCCGGGGACAGTGCTAAATACGCAGTATTTT.

The rearrangement joins TRBV18 to TRBJ2-3; possibly TRBD2 for D (5 bases). The CDR3 is 13 amino acids. Trimming took off 3 bases at V and 2 bases at J, with 6 bases between the two ends. The germline gives CDR1 KGHSH, CDR2 LQKENI. The CDR3 loop is CASSPGLTDTQYF. CDR3 in DNA: TGTGCCAGCTCACCCGGACTCACAGATACGCAGTATTTT.

The chain is built from TRBV19 and TRBJ1-4, with 7 bases that match TRBD1. The trim removed 7 bases at V and 8 bases at J, leaving 16 bases unmatched. CDR1 is LNHDA, CDR2 SQIVND, per germline (reference sequence). The length of the CDR3 is 16 residues. The CDR3 region is CASMIWPRQGGEKLFF. CDR3 bases: TGTGCCAGTATGATTTGGCCTCGACAGGGTGGAGAAAAACTGTTTTTT. Supplemented by reference TRBV19 and TRBJ1-4, the full variable domain reads DGGITQSPKYLFRKEGQNVTLSCEQNLNHDAMYWYRQDPGQGLRLIYYSQIVNDFQKGDIAEGYSVSREKKESFPLTVTSAQKNPTAFYLCASMIWPRQGGEKLFFGSGTQLSVL.

This clone has a handful of counts. This chain joins TRBV6-5 and TRBJ1-1; 8 nucleotides align to TRBD1. The CDR3 extends over 14 amino acids. Trimming cost V 5 bases and J 5 bases; bases outside gene matches: 7. The V gene's germline CDR1 is MNHEY and CDR2 SVGAGI. CDR3 residues: CASSRQGQGTEAFF. CDR3 in DNA: TGTGCCAGCAGTAGACAGGGGCAAGGTACTGAAGCTTTCTTT.

The gene calls are TRBV6-5 and TRBJ2-1; 8 bases align to TRBD2. Germline CDR1 and CDR2: MNHEY and SVGAGI. The CDR3 has 13 residues. V shed 6 bases, J shed 9 bases, and the junction held 7 bases outside the gene matches. CDR3 in DNA: TGTGCCAGCAGGCTGACTAGCGCACCTGAGCAGTTCTTC. This codes for CASRLTSAPEQFF.

The CDR3 reads CASSPLPGQTYQETQYF. The CDR3 DNA reads as TGTGCCAGCAGCCCCTTACCGGGACAGACGTACCAAGAGACCCAGTACTTC. This sequence joins TRBV5-4 and TRBJ2-5; 7 bases align to TRBD1. The trim removed 4 bases at V and 0 bases at J, leaving 12 bases unmatched. The germline V gene encodes CDR1 SGHNT and CDR2 YYREEE (reference sequence). The CDR3 extends over 17 amino acids.

This chain's CDR3 is CASSSGQGGEKLFF. CDR3 in DNA: TGTGCCAGCAGCTCCGGACAGGGCGGGGAAAAACTGTTTTTT. The chain has TRBV7-6 and TRBJ1-4; 8 positions agree with TRBD1. The V segment lost 4 bases and the J segment 8 bases; nucleotides outside the gene matches: 6. The CDR3 runs 14 residues. Germline CDR1 and CDR2: SGHVS and FNYEAQ.

The chain joins TRBV28 to TRBJ1-5; a weak D match, TRBD1 (5 bases). This CDR3 is 19 amino acids long. From germline, CDR1 is MDHEN and CDR2 SYDVKM. Trimming stripped 3 bases from V and 1 base from J, with 22 bases between. The CDR3 region has the DNA TGTGCCAGCAGTTTCCCGGCAGGTGGGGCTGGGGTGAGCAATCAGCCCCAGCATTTT. It specifies CASSFPAGGAGVSNQPQHF. Together with reference TRBV28 and TRBJ1-5, the CDR3 gives the full variable domain: DVKVTQSSRYLVKRTGEKVFLECVQDMDHENMFWYRQDPGLGLRLIYFSYDVKMKEKGDIPEGYSVSREKKERFSLILESASTNQTSMYLCASSFPAGGAGVSNQPQHFGDGTRLSIL.

The V call is TRBV6-1, the J call TRBJ2-2; weak D call: TRBD1 (6 bases). The CDR3 is 14 residues long. Germline V lookup: CDR1 MNHNS, CDR2 SASEGT. With 3 bases removed from V and 8 bases from J, the gap between germline ends came to 13 bases. CDR3 protein: CASSDNRVAGELFF. CDR3 coding DNA: TGTGCCAGCAGTGATAACAGGGTGGCAGGGGAGCTGTTTTTT.

This rearrangement joins TRBV5-5 to TRBJ1-1; D remains ambiguous. The CDR3 covers 13 residues. Germline CDR1 SGHKS, CDR2 YYEKEE (reference sequence). V dropped 4 bases and J dropped 5 bases, with 12 bases sitting between them. The DNA for the CDR3 is TGTGCCAGCAGCCCACTGACTAATACTGAAGCTTTCTTT. It translates to CASSPLTNTEAFF.

This chain joins TRBV12-5 and TRBJ2-3, with TRBD1 identical over 10 bases. The germline gives CDR1 LGHNT, CDR2 FRNRAP. Losses at the gene ends were 2 bases for V and 1 base for J; bases not matched to a gene: 9. The CDR3 is 18 amino acids. CDR3 region: CASGLTEGTGDRTDTQYF. The DNA of the CDR3 is TGTGCTAGTGGTTTGACTGAGGGGACAGGGGACCGCACAGATACGCAGTATTTT.

The chain recombines TRBV29-1 with TRBJ1-2; D perhaps matches TRBD1 (6 bases). Germline V gene sequence: CDR1 SQVTM, CDR2 ANQGSEA. With 6 bases removed from V and 2 bases from J, the gap between germline ends came to 16 bases. The CDR3 runs 14 residues. Here the CDR3 reads CSVMKTGSNYGYTF. The CDR3 DNA follows: TGCAGCGTGATGAAGACAGGATCGAACTATGGCTACACCTTC.

The chain has TRBV5-1 and TRBJ1-1; 8 bases map to TRBD1. This CDR3 has 17 amino acids. V trimming: 0 bases; J trimming: 2 bases; junction bases outside the gene matches: 9. Germline V lookup: CDR1 SGHRS, CDR2 YFSETQ. The CDR3 loop is CASSLGQGAEENTEAFF. CDR3 bases: TGCGCCAGCAGCTTGGGTCAGGGGGCAGAAGAAAACACTGAAGCTTTCTTT.

The chain recombines TRBV7-9 with TRBJ1-4; D ambiguous. Deletions cut 1 base from V and 4 bases from J, with 10 bases between. Germline V lookup: CDR1 SEHNR, CDR2 FQNEAQ (reference sequence). This CDR3 contains 15 residues. The CDR3 DNA is TGTGCCAGCAGCTTAGGGTCGGGAAATAATGAAAAACTGTTTTTT. It is translated as CASSLGSGNNEKLFF.

This chain connects TRBV7-2 to TRBJ1-5; 7 nucleotides align to TRBD1. V gave up 5 bases and J gave up 3 bases; unmatched junction bases: 4. This CDR3 comprises 14 residues. Germline loops: CDR1 SGHTA, CDR2 FQGNSA. In nucleotides, the CDR3 is TGTGCCAGCAGCCCGGGACAGCTCAATCAGCCCCAGCATTTT. Its translation is CASSPGQLNQPQHF. The full variable domain, rest sourced from reference TRBV7-2 and TRBJ1-5, is GAGVSQSPSNKVTEKGKDVELRCDPISGHTALYWYRQSLGQGLEFLIYFQGNSAPDKSGLPSDRFSAERTGGSVSTLTIQRTQQEDSAVYLCASSPGQLNQPQHFGDGTRLSIL.

The chain has TRBV7-2 and TRBJ2-7; no clear D. The CDR3 contains 15 residues. From germline, CDR1 is SGHTA and CDR2 FQGNSA. Trimming pared 5 bases from V and 3 bases from J, leaving 17 bases between. DNA for the CDR3: TGTGCCAGCAGCCCCAACCCCCCGGGTGTCTACGAGCAGTACTTC. Protein product: CASSPNPPGVYEQYF. The whole variable domain, remainder taken from reference TRBV7-2 and TRBJ2-7, is GAGVSQSPSNKVTEKGKDVELRCDPISGHTALYWYRQSLGQGLEFLIYFQGNSAPDKSGLPSDRFSAERTGGSVSTLTIQRTQQEDSAVYLCASSPNPPGVYEQYFGPGTRLTVT.

This clone was counted a single time. V is TRBV3-1 (or the pseudogene TRBV3-2) and J is TRBJ2-1; 11 bases match TRBD1. This CDR3 region has 15 residues. Per the germline V gene, CDR1 is LGHDT and CDR2 is YNNKEL (reference sequence). J gave up 3 bases and V 4 bases, and 2 bases lay outside the gene matches. CDR3 nucleotide sequence: TGTGCCAGCAGCCGGGGACAGGGGGTCTACAATGAGCAGTTCTTC. Protein product: CASSRGQGVYNEQFF.

The J gene is TRBJ1-5, the V gene TRBV2; 7 bases map to TRBD1. J lost 3 bases, V lost 8 bases, and 1 base had no gene match. The CDR3 sequence is 12 residues long. CDR1 SNHLY and CDR2 FYNNEI come from the germline V gene. This chain's CDR3 is CASQGDNQPQHF. The CDR3 DNA is TGTGCCAGCCAGGGGGACAATCAGCCCCAGCATTTT.

V and J are TRBV5-1 and TRBJ1-2; D unclear. V lost 0 bases and J 6 bases, leaving 9 bases between the germline ends. Germline V lookup: CDR1 SGHRS, CDR2 YFSETQ. The CDR3 is 13 amino acids. The CDR3: CASSLERAHGYTF. In DNA, the CDR3 is TGCGCCAGCAGCTTGGAGAGGGCCCATGGCTACACCTTC.

This sequence joins TRBV19 and TRBJ1-5, with 7 bases that match TRBD1. This CDR3 has 15 amino acids. CDR1 is LNHDA, CDR2 SQIVND, per germline (reference sequence). Trimming cost V 1 base and J 3 bases; bases outside gene matches: 3. CDR3 in DNA: TGTGCCAGTAGTATAGGAGGGGGCAACAATCAGCCCCAGCATTTT. Its translation: CASSIGGGNNQPQHF. The full variable domain, completed using reference TRBV19 and TRBJ1-5, is DGGITQSPKYLFRKEGQNVTLSCEQNLNHDAMYWYRQDPGQGLRLIYYSQIVNDFQKGDIAEGYSVSREKKESFPLTVTSAQKNPTAFYLCASSIGGGNNQPQHFGDGTRLSIL.

This chain connects TRBV28 to TRBJ1-4, with 7 bases aligning to TRBD1. Germline V lookup: CDR1 MDHEN, CDR2 SYDVKM. Trimming took 7 bases from V and 7 from J; bases not matched to a gene: 12. The CDR3 runs 15 residues. The CDR3: CASNHPTGVGEKLFF. CDR3 DNA sequence: TGTGCCAGCAACCACCCCACAGGGGTGGGTGAAAAACTGTTTTTT.